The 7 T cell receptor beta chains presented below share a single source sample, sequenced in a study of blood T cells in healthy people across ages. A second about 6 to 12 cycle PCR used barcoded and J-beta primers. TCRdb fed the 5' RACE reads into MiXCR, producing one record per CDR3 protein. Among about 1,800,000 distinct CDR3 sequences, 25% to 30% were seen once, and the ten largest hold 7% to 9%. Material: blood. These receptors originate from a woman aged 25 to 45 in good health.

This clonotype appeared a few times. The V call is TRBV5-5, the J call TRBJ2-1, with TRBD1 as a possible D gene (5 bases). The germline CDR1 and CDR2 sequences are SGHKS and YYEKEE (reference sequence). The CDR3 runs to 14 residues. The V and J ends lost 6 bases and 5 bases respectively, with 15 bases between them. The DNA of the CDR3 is TGTGCCAGCAACCCCTCCGGCAGGGACAATGAGCAGTTCTTC. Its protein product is CASNPSGRDNEQFF.

The CDR3 nucleotides are TGCGCCAGCAGCCAAGGGGGCAGGGCGCTGGATGAGCAGTTCTTC. Translation: CASSQGGRALDEQFF. This rearrangement joins TRBV4-3 to TRBJ2-1; tentative D call: TRBD1 (5 bases). Germline values: CDR1 LGHNA, CDR2 YSLEER. The CDR3 sequence is 15 residues long. V lost 1 base, J lost 8 bases, and 15 bases lay in between.

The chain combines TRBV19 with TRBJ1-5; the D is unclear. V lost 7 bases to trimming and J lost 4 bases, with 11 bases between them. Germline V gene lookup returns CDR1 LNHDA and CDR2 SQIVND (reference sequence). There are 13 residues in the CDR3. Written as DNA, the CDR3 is TGTGCCAGTACTGAGAATCTAAATCAGCCCCAGCATTTT. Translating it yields CASTENLNQPQHF.

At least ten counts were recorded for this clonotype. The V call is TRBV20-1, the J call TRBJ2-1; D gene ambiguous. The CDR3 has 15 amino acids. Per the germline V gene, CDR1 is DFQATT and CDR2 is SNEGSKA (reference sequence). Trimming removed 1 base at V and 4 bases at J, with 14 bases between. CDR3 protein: CSARVLGLLYNEQFF. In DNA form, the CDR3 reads TGCAGTGCTAGAGTATTGGGTCTCCTTTACAATGAGCAGTTCTTC.

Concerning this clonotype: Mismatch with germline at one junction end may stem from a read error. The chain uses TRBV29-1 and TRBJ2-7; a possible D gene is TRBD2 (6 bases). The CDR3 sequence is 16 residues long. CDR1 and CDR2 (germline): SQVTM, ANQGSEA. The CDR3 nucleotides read TGCGGCGTTGAAGAGGGCGTTAGCGGACTTCCCTACGAGCAGTACTTC. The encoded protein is CGVEEGVSGLPYEQYF.

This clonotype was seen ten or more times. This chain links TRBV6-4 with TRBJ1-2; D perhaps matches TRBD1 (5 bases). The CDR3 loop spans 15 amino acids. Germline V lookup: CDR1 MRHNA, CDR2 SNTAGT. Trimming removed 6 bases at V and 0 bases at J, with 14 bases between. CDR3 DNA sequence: TGTGCCAGCAGGGCACAGGTGACCGCTAACTATGGCTACACCTTC. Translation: CASRAQVTANYGYTF.

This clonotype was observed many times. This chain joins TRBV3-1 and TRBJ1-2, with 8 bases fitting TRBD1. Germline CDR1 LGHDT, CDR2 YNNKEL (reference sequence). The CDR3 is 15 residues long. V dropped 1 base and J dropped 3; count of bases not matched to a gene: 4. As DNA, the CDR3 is TGTGCCAGCAGCCAAGCCGACAGGGGAGACTATGGCTACACCTTC. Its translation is CASSQADRGDYGYTF.